This T cell receptor beta chain was captured in a study of blood T cell repertoires in COVID-19. The data were produced by immunoSEQ multiplex PCR, yet TCRdb's version contains in-frame clones alone and is incomplete. The sample consists of 270,000 or so clones, 89% of them appearing once. Input material: peripheral blood. The sequence came from a middle-aged woman who had recovered from COVID-19.

CDR3 residues: CASSLVGGNGYTF. CDR3 nucleotides: TGTGCCAGCAGTTTGGTGGGGGGGAATGGCTACACCTTC. The chain recombines TRBV12-3 or TRBV12-4 with TRBJ1-2; D is perhaps TRBD1 (5 bases). V lost 3 bases and J lost 6, with 11 bases in between. The CDR3 is made up of 13 amino acids.